The clone carrying this TCR beta chain was detected many times. What it binds is not known. TCRdb reanalysed the reads using MiXCR and keeps one entry per CDR3 protein. The sample shows approximately 990,000 distinct CDR3 sequences, approximately 32% of them seen only once. This specimen comes from a study of T cell repertoires in cytomegalovirus infection. Study at large: It was recently identified HLA-C-restricted and well-studied HLA-B-restricted CMV epitopes that the study used. Overall study findings and caveats: The ex vivo response was dominated by HLA-C-restricted CMV-specific TCR beta clonotypes.

Trimming took off 1 base at V and 3 bases at J, with 7 bases between the two ends. This CDR3 contains 13 residues. The chain recombines TRBV12-3 or TRBV12-4 with TRBJ2-7; D gene ambiguous. The clonotype comes from a human donor in good health (CMV status not recorded). Some clones in this sample may be carry-over from other donors' samples. The sample consisted of cultured CD8+ T cells from PBMCs, taken from culture after CMV antigen stimulation. This CDR3 is CASSLDPSYEQYV. The CDR3 DNA is TGTGCCAGCAGTTTAGATCCAAGCTACGAGCAGTACGTC.